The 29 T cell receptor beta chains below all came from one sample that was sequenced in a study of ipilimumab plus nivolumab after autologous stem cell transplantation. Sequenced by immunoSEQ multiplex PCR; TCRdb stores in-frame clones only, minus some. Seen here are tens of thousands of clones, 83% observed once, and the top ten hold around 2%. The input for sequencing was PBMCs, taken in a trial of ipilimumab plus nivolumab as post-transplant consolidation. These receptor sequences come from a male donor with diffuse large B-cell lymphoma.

Written as DNA, the CDR3 is TGTGCCAGTAGTATAGAGGGACAGAGGAACACTGAAGCTTTCTTT. Translation: CASSIEGQRNTEAFF. The rearrangement links TRBV19 to TRBJ1-1; 7 bases match TRBD1. CDR3 length equals 15 residues. The junction had 2 bases not matched to a gene; V was cut back by 0 bases and J by 1 base. The germline V gene has CDR1 LNHDA and CDR2 SQIVND (reference sequence).

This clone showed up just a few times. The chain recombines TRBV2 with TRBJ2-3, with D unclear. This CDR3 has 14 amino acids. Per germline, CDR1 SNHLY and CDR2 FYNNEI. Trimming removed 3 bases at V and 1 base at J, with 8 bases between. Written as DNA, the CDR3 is TGTGCCAGCAGTGAGTCCACGCGCACAGATACGCAGTATTTT. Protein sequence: CASSESTRTDTQYF.

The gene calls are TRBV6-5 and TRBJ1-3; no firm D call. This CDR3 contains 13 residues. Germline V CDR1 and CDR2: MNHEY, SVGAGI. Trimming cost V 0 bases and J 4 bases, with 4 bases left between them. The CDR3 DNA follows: TGTGCCAGCAGTTACTCGGACGGAAACACCATATATTTT. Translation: CASSYSDGNTIYF.

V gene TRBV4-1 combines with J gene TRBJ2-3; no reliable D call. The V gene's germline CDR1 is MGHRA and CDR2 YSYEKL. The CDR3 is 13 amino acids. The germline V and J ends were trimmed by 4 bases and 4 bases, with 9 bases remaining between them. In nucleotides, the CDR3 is TGCGCCAGCAGCCCCTCGATTTCAGATACGCAGTATTTT. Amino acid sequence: CASSPSISDTQYF.

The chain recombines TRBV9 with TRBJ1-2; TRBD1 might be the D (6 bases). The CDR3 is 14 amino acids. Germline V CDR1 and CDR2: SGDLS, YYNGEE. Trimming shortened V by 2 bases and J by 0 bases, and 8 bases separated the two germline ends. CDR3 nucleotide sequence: TGTGCCAGCAGCGTGGGGACATCTAACTATGGCTACACCTTC. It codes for CASSVGTSNYGYTF.

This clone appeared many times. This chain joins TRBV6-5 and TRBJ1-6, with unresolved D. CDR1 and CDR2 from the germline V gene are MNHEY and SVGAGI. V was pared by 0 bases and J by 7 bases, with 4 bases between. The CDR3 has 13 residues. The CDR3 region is CASSYSQNSPLHF. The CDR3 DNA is TGTGCCAGCAGTTACTCGCAGAATTCACCCCTCCACTTT.

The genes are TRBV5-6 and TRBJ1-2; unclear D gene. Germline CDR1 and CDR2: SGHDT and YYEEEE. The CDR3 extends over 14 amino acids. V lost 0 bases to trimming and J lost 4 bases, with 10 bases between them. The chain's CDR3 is CASSLEGSPYGYTF. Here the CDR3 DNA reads TGTGCCAGCAGCTTGGAGGGCAGCCCCTATGGCTACACCTTC.

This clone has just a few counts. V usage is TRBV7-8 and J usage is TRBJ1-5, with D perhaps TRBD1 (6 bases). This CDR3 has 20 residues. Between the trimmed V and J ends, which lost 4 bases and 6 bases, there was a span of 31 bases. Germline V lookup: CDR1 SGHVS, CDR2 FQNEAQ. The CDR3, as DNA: TGTGCCAGCAGCTCAAAAATATTCCGGGACATCAACGCCGGGGGTCAGCCCCAGCATTTT. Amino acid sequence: CASSSKIFRDINAGGQPQHF.

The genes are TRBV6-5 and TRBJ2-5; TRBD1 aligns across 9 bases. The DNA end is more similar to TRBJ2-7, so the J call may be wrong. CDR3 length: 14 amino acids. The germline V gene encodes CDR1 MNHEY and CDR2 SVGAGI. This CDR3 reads CASRRQGGPYEQYF. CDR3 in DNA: TGTGCCAGCAGACGACAGGGGGGGCCCTACGAGCAGTACTTC.

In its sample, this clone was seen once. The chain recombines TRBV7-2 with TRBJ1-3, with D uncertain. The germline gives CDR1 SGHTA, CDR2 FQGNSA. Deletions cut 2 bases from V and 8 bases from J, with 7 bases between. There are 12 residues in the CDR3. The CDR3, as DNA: TGTGCCAGCAGCTTATTTAGAGACACCATATATTTT. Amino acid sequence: CASSLFRDTIYF.

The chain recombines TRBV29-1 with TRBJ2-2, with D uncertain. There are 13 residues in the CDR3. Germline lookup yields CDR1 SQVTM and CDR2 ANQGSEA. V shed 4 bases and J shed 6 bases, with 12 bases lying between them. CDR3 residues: CSVVGTKAGELFF. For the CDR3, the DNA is TGCAGCGTTGTGGGAACAAAAGCCGGGGAGCTGTTTTTT.

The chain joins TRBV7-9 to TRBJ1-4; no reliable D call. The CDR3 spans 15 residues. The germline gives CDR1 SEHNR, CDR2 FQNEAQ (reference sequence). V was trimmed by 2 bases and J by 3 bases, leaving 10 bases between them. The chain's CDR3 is CASSLIMVSNEKLFF. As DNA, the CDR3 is TGTGCCAGCAGCTTAATAATGGTTTCTAATGAAAAACTGTTTTTT.

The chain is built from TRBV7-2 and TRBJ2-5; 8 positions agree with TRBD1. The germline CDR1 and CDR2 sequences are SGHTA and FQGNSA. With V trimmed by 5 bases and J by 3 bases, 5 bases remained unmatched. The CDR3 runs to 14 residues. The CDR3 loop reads CASSGNRGKETQYF. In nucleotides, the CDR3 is TGTGCCAGCAGCGGAAACAGGGGGAAAGAGACCCAGTACTTC.

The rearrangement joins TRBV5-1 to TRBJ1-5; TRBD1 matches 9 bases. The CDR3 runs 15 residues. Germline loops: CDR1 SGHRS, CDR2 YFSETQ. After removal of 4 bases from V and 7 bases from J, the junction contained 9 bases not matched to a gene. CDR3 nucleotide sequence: TGCGCCAGCAGCACGACGCCGGGACAGGGCCAGCCCCAGCATTTT. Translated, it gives CASSTTPGQGQPQHF.

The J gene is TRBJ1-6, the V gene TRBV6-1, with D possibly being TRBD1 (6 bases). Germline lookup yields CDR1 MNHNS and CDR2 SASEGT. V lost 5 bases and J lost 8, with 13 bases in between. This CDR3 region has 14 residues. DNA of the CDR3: TGTGCCAGCAGTCTGGGAGGGGGGGATTCACCCCTCCACTTT. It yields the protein CASSLGGGDSPLHF.

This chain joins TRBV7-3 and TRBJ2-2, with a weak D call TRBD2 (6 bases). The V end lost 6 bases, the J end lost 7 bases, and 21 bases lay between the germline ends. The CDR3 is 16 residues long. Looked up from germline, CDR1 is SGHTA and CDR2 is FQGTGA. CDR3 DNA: TGTGCCAGCAGTCAGGGACTCCCCTTCGGGGGCGGGGAGCTGTTTTTT. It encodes CASSQGLPFGGGELFF.

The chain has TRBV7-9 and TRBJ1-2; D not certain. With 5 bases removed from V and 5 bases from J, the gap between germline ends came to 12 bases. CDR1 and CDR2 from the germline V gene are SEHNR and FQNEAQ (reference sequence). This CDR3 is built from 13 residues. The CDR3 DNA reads TGTGCCAGCAGCCACGGCAGTGGGTATGGCTACACCTTC. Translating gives CASSHGSGYGYTF.

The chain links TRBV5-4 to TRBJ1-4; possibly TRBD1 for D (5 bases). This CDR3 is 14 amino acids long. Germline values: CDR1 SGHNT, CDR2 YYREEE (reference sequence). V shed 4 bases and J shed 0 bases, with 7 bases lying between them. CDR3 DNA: TGTGCCAGCAGCGTACAGGCAACTAATGAAAAACTGTTTTTT. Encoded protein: CASSVQATNEKLFF.

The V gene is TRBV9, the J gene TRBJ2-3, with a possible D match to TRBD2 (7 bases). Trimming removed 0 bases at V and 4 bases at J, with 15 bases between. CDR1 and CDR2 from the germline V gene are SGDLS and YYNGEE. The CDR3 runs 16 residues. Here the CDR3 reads CASSVAPGGEADTQYF. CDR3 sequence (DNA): TGTGCCAGCAGCGTAGCTCCGGGGGGCGAGGCAGATACGCAGTATTTT.

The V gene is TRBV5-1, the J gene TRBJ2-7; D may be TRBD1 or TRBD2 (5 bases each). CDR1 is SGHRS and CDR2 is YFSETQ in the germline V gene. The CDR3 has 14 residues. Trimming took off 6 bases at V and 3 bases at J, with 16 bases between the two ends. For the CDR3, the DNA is TGCGCCAGCACCAGGGACGTATCCGGCTACGAGCAGTACTTC. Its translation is CASTRDVSGYEQYF.

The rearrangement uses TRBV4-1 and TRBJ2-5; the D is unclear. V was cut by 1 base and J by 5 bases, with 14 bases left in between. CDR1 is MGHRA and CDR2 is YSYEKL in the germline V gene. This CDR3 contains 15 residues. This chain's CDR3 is CASSQVVGLGETQYF. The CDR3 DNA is TGCGCCAGCAGCCAAGTCGTCGGGTTAGGGGAGACCCAGTACTTC.

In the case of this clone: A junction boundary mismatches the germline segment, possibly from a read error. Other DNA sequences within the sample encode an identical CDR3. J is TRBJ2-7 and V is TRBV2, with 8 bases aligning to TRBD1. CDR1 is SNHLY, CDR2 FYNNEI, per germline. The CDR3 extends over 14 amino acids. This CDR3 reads CAGSTGAISYEQYF. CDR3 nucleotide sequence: TGTGCCGGATCGACAGGGGCAATCTCCTACGAGCAGTATTTC.

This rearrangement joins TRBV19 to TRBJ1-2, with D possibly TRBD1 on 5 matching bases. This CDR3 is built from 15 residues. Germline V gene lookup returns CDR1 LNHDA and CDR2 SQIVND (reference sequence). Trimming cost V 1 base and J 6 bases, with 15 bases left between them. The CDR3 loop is CASSIAGTPRDGYTF. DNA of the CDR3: TGTGCCAGTAGTATAGCCGGGACCCCTCGAGATGGCTACACCTTC.

CDR3 nucleotides: TGTGCCAGCTCAAGGACGGAGAATTCACCCCTCCACTTT. Its protein is CASSRTENSPLHF. The chain uses TRBV7-2 and TRBJ1-6; the D is unclear. The CDR3 is made up of 13 amino acids. The germline V gene has CDR1 SGHTA and CDR2 FQGNSA. Trimming cost V 8 bases and J 7 bases, with 12 bases left between them. Filled out from reference TRBV7-2 and TRBJ1-6, the complete variable domain reads GAGVSQSPSNKVTEKGKDVELRCDPISGHTALYWYRQSLGQGLEFLIYFQGNSAPDKSGLPSDRFSAERTGGSVSTLTIQRTQQEDSAVYLCASSRTENSPLHFGNGTRLTVT.

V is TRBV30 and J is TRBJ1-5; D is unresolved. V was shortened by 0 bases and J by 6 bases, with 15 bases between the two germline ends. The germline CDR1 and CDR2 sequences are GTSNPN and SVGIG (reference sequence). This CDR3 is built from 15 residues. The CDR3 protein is CAWSVGGIRSQPQHF. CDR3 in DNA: TGTGCCTGGAGTGTAGGAGGGATCAGGTCTCAGCCCCAGCATTTT.

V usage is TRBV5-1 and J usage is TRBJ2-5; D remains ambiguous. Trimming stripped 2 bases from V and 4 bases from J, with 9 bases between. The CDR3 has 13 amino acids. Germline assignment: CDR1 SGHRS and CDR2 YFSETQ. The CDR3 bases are TGCGCCAGCAGCTTAACATCGAGAGAGACCCAGTACTTC. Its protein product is CASSLTSRETQYF.

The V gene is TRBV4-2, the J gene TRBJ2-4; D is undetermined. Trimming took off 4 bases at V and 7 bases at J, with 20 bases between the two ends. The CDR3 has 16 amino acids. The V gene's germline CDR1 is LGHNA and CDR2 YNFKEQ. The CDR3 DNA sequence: TGTGCCAGCAGCCTCGGTGGGCAGGAAGGTTTGAACATTCAGTACTTC. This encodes CASSLGGQEGLNIQYF.

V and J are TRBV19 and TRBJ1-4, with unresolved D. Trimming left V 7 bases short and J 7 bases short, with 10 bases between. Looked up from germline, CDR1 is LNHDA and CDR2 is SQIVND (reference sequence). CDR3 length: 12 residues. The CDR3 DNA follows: TGTGCCAGTAATGCGCGGAGTGAAAAACTGTTTTTT. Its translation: CASNARSEKLFF.

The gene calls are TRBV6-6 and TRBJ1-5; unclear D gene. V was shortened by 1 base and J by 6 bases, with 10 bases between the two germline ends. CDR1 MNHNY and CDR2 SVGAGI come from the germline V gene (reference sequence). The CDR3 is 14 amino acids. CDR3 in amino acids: CASSYFDGGQPQHF. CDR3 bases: TGTGCCAGCAGTTACTTCGACGGAGGTCAGCCCCAGCATTTT.